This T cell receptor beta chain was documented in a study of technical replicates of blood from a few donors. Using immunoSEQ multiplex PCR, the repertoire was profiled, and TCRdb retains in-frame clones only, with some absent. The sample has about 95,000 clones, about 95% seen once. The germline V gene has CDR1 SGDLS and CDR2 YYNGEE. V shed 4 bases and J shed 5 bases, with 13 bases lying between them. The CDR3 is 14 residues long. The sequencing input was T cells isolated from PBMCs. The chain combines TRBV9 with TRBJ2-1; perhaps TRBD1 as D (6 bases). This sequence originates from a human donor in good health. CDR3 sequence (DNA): TGTGCCAGCAGCAAAAGGACAGAAAACAATGAGCAGTTCTTC. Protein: CASSKRTENNEQFF.